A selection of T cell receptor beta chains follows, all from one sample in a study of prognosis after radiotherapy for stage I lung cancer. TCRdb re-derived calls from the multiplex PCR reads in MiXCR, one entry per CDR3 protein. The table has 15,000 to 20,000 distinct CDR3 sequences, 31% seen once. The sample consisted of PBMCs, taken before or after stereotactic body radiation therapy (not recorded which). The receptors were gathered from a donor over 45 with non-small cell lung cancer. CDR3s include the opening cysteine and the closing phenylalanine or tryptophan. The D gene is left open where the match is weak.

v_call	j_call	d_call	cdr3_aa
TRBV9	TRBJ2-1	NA	CASSGGWLANEQFF
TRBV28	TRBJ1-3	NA	CASRLTDGNTIYF
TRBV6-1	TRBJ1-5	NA	CASSEWGASNQPQHF
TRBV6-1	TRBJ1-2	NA	CASSPEFIYGYTF
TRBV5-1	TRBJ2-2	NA	CASSLASGANTGELFF
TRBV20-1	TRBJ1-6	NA	CSASDFVNSPLHF
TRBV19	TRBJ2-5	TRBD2	CASSIRLAETQYF
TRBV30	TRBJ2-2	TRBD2	CAWSTSGSHTGELFF
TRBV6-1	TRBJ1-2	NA	CASSPANRGYTF
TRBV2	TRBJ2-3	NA	CASSPDASTDTQYF
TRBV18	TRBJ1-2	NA	CASTDIVYGYTF
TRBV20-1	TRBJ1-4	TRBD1	CSALPGETGVEKLFF
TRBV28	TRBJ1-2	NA	CASSFPDSSGKAPIYGYIF
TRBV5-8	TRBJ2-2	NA	CASSLASGELFF
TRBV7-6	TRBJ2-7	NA	CASSLQEAYEQYF
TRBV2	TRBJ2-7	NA	CASSPFTAVLDFYEQYF
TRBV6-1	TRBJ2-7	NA	CASGDSWYEQYF
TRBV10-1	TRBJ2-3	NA	CASSETGDLGTQYF
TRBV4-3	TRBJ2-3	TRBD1	CASSQRPGGKYSTDTQYF
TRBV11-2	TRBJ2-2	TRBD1	CASSSRDRFTGELFF